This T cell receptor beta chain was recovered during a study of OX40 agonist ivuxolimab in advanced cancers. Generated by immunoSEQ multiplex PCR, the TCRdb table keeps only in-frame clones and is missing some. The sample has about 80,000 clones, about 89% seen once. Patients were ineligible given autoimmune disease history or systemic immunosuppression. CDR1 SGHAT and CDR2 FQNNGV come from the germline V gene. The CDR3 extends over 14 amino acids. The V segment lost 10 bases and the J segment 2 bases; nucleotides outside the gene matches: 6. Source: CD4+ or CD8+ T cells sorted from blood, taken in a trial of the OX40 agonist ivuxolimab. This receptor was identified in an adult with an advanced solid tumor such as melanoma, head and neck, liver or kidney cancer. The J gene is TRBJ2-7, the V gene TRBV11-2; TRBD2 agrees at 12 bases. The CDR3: CATHRTSGTYEQYF. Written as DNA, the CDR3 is TGTGCCACCCACCGGACTAGCGGGACCTACGAGCAGTACTTC.